The next 7 T cell receptor beta chains were all read from a single sample in a study of cytomegalovirus exposure and HLA in healthy donors. PCR involved 60 Vbeta and 13 Jbeta primers. TCRdb's copy holds only in-frame clones and misses some; the assay was immunoSEQ multiplex PCR. The sample includes 100,000 to 150,000 clones, 70% to 85% of them seen just once. The sequenced sample was PBMCs. These receptors were obtained from a man over 45 in good health and CMV-seronegative.

This chain connects TRBV5-1 to TRBJ2-2, with 10 bases that match TRBD2. The germline V gene encodes CDR1 SGHRS and CDR2 YFSETQ. Germline trimming cut 1 base from V and 6 bases from J; bases unmatched to any gene: 6. This CDR3 spans 16 amino acids. As DNA, the CDR3 is TGCGCCAGCAGCTTGACTAGCGGGGATTCATCCGGGGAGCTGTTTTTT. This translates into CASSLTSGDSSGELFF.

V and J are TRBV27 and TRBJ1-4; no reliable D call. The CDR3 extends over 14 amino acids. Germline V gives CDR1 MNHEY, CDR2 SMNVEV (reference sequence). Trimming removed 6 bases at V and 5 bases at J, with 13 bases between. CDR3 in amino acids: CASSLGIANEKLFF. The CDR3 DNA follows: TGTGCCAGCAGCCTAGGGATAGCGAATGAAAAACTGTTTTTT.

This chain links TRBV6-5 with TRBJ1-3; possible D gene TRBD1, 6 bases. CDR3 length equals 14 residues. Germline-derived CDR1 and CDR2 are MNHEY and SVGAGI. Trimming took 6 bases from V and 6 from J, leaving 15 bases between them. The CDR3 coding sequence is TGTGCCAGCAGAAAGGACAGACAGGAAAACACCATATATTTT. It codes for CASRKDRQENTIYF.

The chain carries TRBV18 and TRBJ2-7; the match to TRBD2 covers 10 bases. Germline assignment: CDR1 KGHSH and CDR2 LQKENI. The junction had 5 bases not matched to a gene; V was cut back by 3 bases and J by 3 bases. The CDR3 covers 15 residues. CDR3 sequence reads: CASSPGASGGYEQYF. The CDR3 bases are TGTGCCAGCTCACCGGGGGCTAGCGGGGGCTACGAGCAGTACTTC.

This clone was counted a few times. The chain couples TRBV5-5 to TRBJ1-4; D gene ambiguous. Between the trimmed V and J ends, which lost 2 bases and 6 bases, there was a span of 17 bases. This CDR3 has 16 amino acids. CDR1 is SGHKS and CDR2 is YYEKEE in the germline V gene (reference sequence). The CDR3 DNA reads TGTGCCAGCAGCTTCAGAGGAGCCCGGAGGGATGAAAAACTGTTTTTT. Translating it yields CASSFRGARRDEKLFF. Complete variable domain (other parts from reference TRBV5-5 and TRBJ1-4): DAGVTQSPTHLIKTRGQQVTLRCSPISGHKSVSWYQQVLGQGPQFIFQYYEKEERGRGNFPDRFSARQFPNYSSELNVNALLLGDSALYLCASSFRGARRDEKLFFGSGTQLSVL.

The chain joins TRBV10-1 to TRBJ2-7, with 7 positions matching TRBD1. The CDR3 extends over 13 amino acids. From germline, CDR1 is WNHNN and CDR2 SYGVQD (reference sequence). V was clipped by 10 bases and J by 8 bases; unmatched bases: 14. CDR3 DNA: TGCGCCACTCTCGCCAGAAGGGGGCCTCAGCAGTACTTC. Amino acid sequence: CATLARRGPQQYF.

V usage is TRBV5-1 and J usage is TRBJ1-1, with TRBD1 matching 7 bases. Germline lookup yields CDR1 SGHRS and CDR2 YFSETQ. Germline trimming cut 0 bases from V and 5 bases from J; bases unmatched to any gene: 4. The CDR3 contains 14 residues. CDR3 bases: TGCGCCAGCAGCTTGGGACAGGGAATTACTGAAGCTTTCTTT. It specifies CASSLGQGITEAFF. Looking up the rest from reference TRBV5-1 and TRBJ1-1 gives the full variable domain: KAGVTQTPRYLIKTRGQQVTLSCSPISGHRSVSWYQQTPGQGLQFLFEYFSETQRNKGNFPGRFSGRQFSNSRSEMNVSTLELGDSALYLCASSLGQGITEAFFGQGTRLTVV.